Detailed here is one T cell receptor beta chain. There is no known antigen for this receptor. No much larger clonotype is one base removed from it; base qualities were not supplied. The source of the sample is a study of OX40 agonist ivuxolimab in advanced cancers. As for the study more broadly: Ivuxolimab was a fully human IgG2 agonistic monoclonal antibody targeting the costimulatory receptor OX40 (CD134). Patients were allowed to have had prior anti-PD-1, anti-PD-L1 or anti-CTLA-4 therapy, and 40% of the dose-escalation patients had been treated with checkpoint inhibitors. Among the 52 dose-escalation patients, about 19 had hepatocellular carcinoma, around 15 melanoma, 9 renal cell carcinoma and 9 head and neck cancer. Partial responses occurred in three dose-escalation patients: two with cutaneous melanoma and one with hepatocellular carcinoma. A male proportion of nearly 85% and a mean age of around 60 years, ranging from roughly 23 to 80, were recorded for the dose-escalation cohort. The paper describes the monotherapy dose-escalation part (N ≈ 50 patients) of the phase I trial of ivuxolimab. Intravenous ivuxolimab was administered to patients every 2 weeks at six dose levels: 0.01, 0.1, 0.3, 1.5, 3 and 10 mg/kg. The purpose of peripheral TCRbeta sequencing was to test whether ivuxolimab changed TCR sequence diversity and led to clonal T-cell expansion. Findings and caveats that apply to the study as a whole: Low levels of normalized T-cell clonal expansion were also seen in some patients who did not respond. Antigen specificity was not determined for the clonally expanded peripheral T cells. Partial responders in the 0.1-3.0 mg/kg groups had among the lowest normalized peripheral clonal expansion, especially among CD8+ T cells. At doses from 0.1 to 3.0 mg/kg, clonal expansion was seen in both CD4+ and CD8+ blood T cells between baseline and week 6. After ivuxolimab, more expanded clones were found on average in CD8+ T cells than in CD4+ T cells.

To sequence the TCRbeta CDR3 region, genomic DNA was isolated from the sorted cells. The immunoSEQ Assay was used to sequence the TCRbeta CDR3 regions. This immuneACCESS table, as held by TCRdb, lists in-frame sequences with V and J called but not all clones. Of the missing ones, under half trace to an unresolved V gene in checked studies; the others have no known cause. The sample includes some 90,000 clones, with more than 75% observed a single time. Of the sample, approximately 4% falls within the top ten clones. CDR1 SGHRS and CDR2 YFSETQ were looked up in the germline V gene. The CDR3 measures 15 amino acids from cysteine to phenylalanine. Only the CDR3 DNA is retained, 45 bases long and in frame from the first base. The junction shows trimming of 2 bases on V and 0 bases on J, and the gene matches do not reach 2 bases of it. Patients with a history of autoimmune disease or receiving systemic immunosuppression were excluded from the trial. In every dose cohort, peripheral blood was drawn for TCR sequencing at baseline, cycle 4 day 1, and cycle 7 day 1. The samples were taken from a phase I, first-in-human, multicenter, open-label dose-escalation trial of ivuxolimab. Adults with locally advanced or metastatic head and neck squamous cell, hepatocellular, melanoma or renal cell carcinoma were enrolled in the trial. Before TCR sequencing, CD4+ T cells and CD8+ T cells from peripheral blood were sorted into separate populations.

This TCR was recovered from an adult with an advanced solid tumor such as melanoma, head and neck, liver or kidney cancer. This specimen consisted of CD4+ or CD8+ T cells sorted from blood, obtained in a trial of the OX40 agonist ivuxolimab. The V and J genes are TRBV5-1 and TRBJ2-3; 8 bases in between match TRBD2. The CDR3 reads CASSLAGASTDTQYF. The sequenced DNA: TGCGCCAGCAGCTTAGCGGGAGCTAGCACAGATACGCAGTATTTT.